A selection of T cell receptor beta chains follows, all from one sample in a study of blood T cell repertoires in COVID-19. Some clones are missing from TCRdb's copy, which holds only in-frame ones; the method was immunoSEQ multiplex PCR. This table holds about 400,000 clones, under 90% found once. Sequenced material: PBMCs or T cells enriched from blood (not recorded which). The origin of the receptors is a young woman who had recovered from COVID-19. The CDR3 runs from the conserved cysteine through the conserved F or W. Fields, in order: clone size, J gene, D gene, V gene, CDR3 DNA, CDR3 protein. D genes are given only for firm matches. Not all rows give a size; the values are once, few, many and, for expanded clones, a class.

abundance: NA
j_gene: TRBJ2-7
d_gene: TRBD1
v_gene: TRBV10-3
CDR3nt: TGTGCCATCAGTGGTTTGAGACAGGGCGGCTCCTACGAGCAGTACTTC
CDR3aa: CAISGLRQGGSYEQYF

abundance: NA
j_gene: TRBJ1-4
d_gene: NA
v_gene: TRBV2
CDR3nt: TGTGCCAGCAGTGGACAGGCAACTAATGAAAAACTGTTTTTT
CDR3aa: CASSGQATNEKLFF

abundance: NA
j_gene: TRBJ2-7
d_gene: TRBD2
v_gene: TRBV5-6
CDR3nt: TGTGCCAGCAGACCACGGGGGGGAGTAAGCCACGAGCAGTACTTC
CDR3aa: CASRPRGGVSHEQYF

abundance: NA
j_gene: TRBJ2-7
d_gene: TRBD2
v_gene: TRBV27
CDR3nt: TGTGCCAGCAGCTGGAAGTCCTCGGGCAGGGGACTAGCGGGTGCTTATGAGCAGTACTTC
CDR3aa: CASSWKSSGRGLAGAYEQYF

abundance: NA
j_gene: TRBJ1-2
d_gene: NA
v_gene: TRBV6-5
CDR3nt: TGTGCCAGCAGCGCTTCCGGCCAGGCGGGCTATGGCTACACCTTC
CDR3aa: CASSASGQAGYGYTF

abundance: NA
j_gene: TRBJ1-3
d_gene: NA
v_gene: TRBV6-5
CDR3nt: TGTGCCAGCAAATCCAAGGGGGTGGACACCATATATTTT
CDR3aa: CASKSKGVDTIYF

abundance: NA
j_gene: TRBJ2-5
d_gene: TRBD2
v_gene: TRBV5-1
CDR3nt: TGCGCCAGCAGCTCGGGTAGCGGGAGCCAAGAGACCCAGTACTTC
CDR3aa: CASSSGSGSQETQYF

abundance: once
j_gene: TRBJ2-5
d_gene: TRBD1
v_gene: TRBV19
CDR3nt: TGTGCCAGTAGTCTTACAGGGGGCCAAGAGACCCAGTACTTC
CDR3aa: CASSLTGGQETQYF

abundance: NA
j_gene: TRBJ2-5
d_gene: NA
v_gene: TRBV12-3/TRBV12-4
CDR3nt: TGTGCCAGCAGTTTGGGCCACGGCGAGACCCAGTACTTC
CDR3aa: CASSLGHGETQYF

abundance: NA
j_gene: TRBJ2-4
d_gene: TRBD2
v_gene: TRBV19
CDR3nt: TGTGCCAGTAGTATAGAAGCGGGACTAGCCAAAAACATTCAGTACTTC
CDR3aa: CASSIEAGLAKNIQYF

abundance: NA
j_gene: TRBJ1-2
d_gene: NA
v_gene: TRBV5-1
CDR3nt: TGCGCCAGCAGCCCAGAATCCTACTATGGCTACACCTTC
CDR3aa: CASSPESYYGYTF

abundance: NA
j_gene: TRBJ2-5
d_gene: NA
v_gene: TRBV3-1/TRBV3-2
CDR3nt: TGTGCCAGCAGCCCCCGCCAGGTTGGAGAGACCCAGTACTTC
CDR3aa: CASSPRQVGETQYF

abundance: NA
j_gene: TRBJ1-2
d_gene: TRBD1
v_gene: TRBV6-5
CDR3nt: TGTGCCAGCACCAAGGACAGGACGAGAGGCTACACCTTC
CDR3aa: CASTKDRTRGYTF

abundance: NA
j_gene: TRBJ2-4
d_gene: NA
v_gene: TRBV15
CDR3nt: TGTGCCACCAGCAGAGAAGTCGAACTACGGAAAAACATTCAGTACTTC
CDR3aa: CATSREVELRKNIQYF

abundance: NA
j_gene: TRBJ1-1
d_gene: NA
v_gene: TRBV6-1
CDR3nt: TGTGCCAGCAGTGAAGGCTGGGGGCTGGGGCAGAACACTGAAGCTTTCTTT
CDR3aa: CASSEGWGLGQNTEAFF

abundance: once
j_gene: TRBJ1-1
d_gene: NA
v_gene: TRBV9
CDR3nt: TGTGCCAGCATCGTTTTACAGGGCGAGAACACTGAAGCTTTCTTT
CDR3aa: CASIVLQGENTEAFF

abundance: NA
j_gene: TRBJ2-1
d_gene: NA
v_gene: TRBV11-3
CDR3nt: TGTGCCAGCAGCTTAGGTCGTCAGGGGTTTTACGATGAGCAGTTCTTC
CDR3aa: CASSLGRQGFYDEQFF

abundance: NA
j_gene: TRBJ1-2
d_gene: NA
v_gene: TRBV6-1
CDR3nt: TGTGCCAGCAGTGAACTGAGAAACGGGTACTCCTATGGCTACACCTTC
CDR3aa: CASSELRNGYSYGYTF

abundance: NA
j_gene: TRBJ1-2
d_gene: TRBD1
v_gene: TRBV28
CDR3nt: TGTGCCAGCACTGGGACAGGGATCGATGGCTACACCTTC
CDR3aa: CASTGTGIDGYTF

abundance: NA
j_gene: TRBJ2-7
d_gene: NA
v_gene: TRBV5-4
CDR3nt: TGTGCCAGCAGCTTGGGGTTCGGCTACGAGCAGTACTTC
CDR3aa: CASSLGFGYEQYF

abundance: NA
j_gene: TRBJ2-5
d_gene: TRBD2
v_gene: TRBV30
CDR3nt: TGTGCCTGTAGCGGGAACCCCCTGGAGACCCAGTACTTC
CDR3aa: CACSGNPLETQYF

abundance: NA
j_gene: TRBJ1-1
d_gene: TRBD1
v_gene: TRBV7-9
CDR3nt: TGTGCCAGCAGCTTCGACAGGGGGCGCGATGAAGCTTTCTTT
CDR3aa: CASSFDRGRDEAFF

abundance: NA
j_gene: TRBJ2-4
d_gene: TRBD1
v_gene: TRBV18
CDR3nt: TGTGCCAGCTCACCGCAACAGGGGGACGGCAAAAACATTCAGTACTTC
CDR3aa: CASSPQQGDGKNIQYF

abundance: NA
j_gene: TRBJ2-2
d_gene: NA
v_gene: TRBV19
CDR3nt: TGTGCCAGTAGTAACAGGGATTCGACCGGGGAGCTGTTTTTT
CDR3aa: CASSNRDSTGELFF

abundance: NA
j_gene: TRBJ1-3
d_gene: NA
v_gene: TRBV3-1/TRBV3-2
CDR3nt: TGTGCCAGCAGCCACCGACAGAACACCATATATTTT
CDR3aa: CASSHRQNTIYF

abundance: NA
j_gene: TRBJ2-7
d_gene: TRBD1
v_gene: TRBV4-1
CDR3nt: TGCGCCAGCAGCCAAGAGCTAGAGGGGGCATTCCAACCCTACGAGCAGTACTTC
CDR3aa: CASSQELEGAFQPYEQYF

abundance: few
j_gene: TRBJ1-2
d_gene: TRBD1
v_gene: TRBV27
CDR3nt: TGTGCCAGCAGTTTACTCCCCGACAGGGGGGGAGGCTACACCTTC
CDR3aa: CASSLLPDRGGGYTF

abundance: NA
j_gene: TRBJ2-5
d_gene: TRBD2
v_gene: TRBV6-4
CDR3nt: TGTGCCAGCAGGGGACTAGCGGACCAAGAGACCCAGTACTTC
CDR3aa: CASRGLADQETQYF

abundance: NA
j_gene: TRBJ1-1
d_gene: NA
v_gene: TRBV3-1/TRBV3-2
CDR3nt: TGTGCCAGCAGCCAAGTGGGCACGATAGCTGAAGCTTTCTTT
CDR3aa: CASSQVGTIAEAFF

abundance: once
j_gene: TRBJ2-2
d_gene: TRBD2
v_gene: TRBV29-1
CDR3nt: TGCAGCGTTTTATCCCGACGGGAGGGCCGTTTCTTCGGGGAGCTGTTTTTT
CDR3aa: CSVLSRREGRFFGELFF

abundance: NA
j_gene: TRBJ2-2
d_gene: NA
v_gene: TRBV24-1
CDR3nt: TGTGCCACCAGTGATTTAGGCAGGGATGACGGGGAGCTGTTTTTT
CDR3aa: CATSDLGRDDGELFF

abundance: many
j_gene: TRBJ1-6
d_gene: TRBD1
v_gene: TRBV18
CDR3nt: TGTGCCAGCTCACCCCAGACAGGGGGTGACTCACCCCTCCACTTT
CDR3aa: CASSPQTGGDSPLHF

abundance: NA
j_gene: TRBJ1-3
d_gene: NA
v_gene: TRBV14
CDR3nt: TGTGCCAGCAGCCCAACAGGACCTCTCTCTGGAAACACCATATATTTT
CDR3aa: CASSPTGPLSGNTIYF

abundance: NA
j_gene: TRBJ2-3
d_gene: NA
v_gene: TRBV29-1
CDR3nt: TGCAGCGTTGAGTCGGGGGGCAGAGATACGCAGTATTTT
CDR3aa: CSVESGGRDTQYF

abundance: NA
j_gene: TRBJ1-2
d_gene: TRBD1
v_gene: TRBV5-8
CDR3nt: TGTGCCAGCAGCTTGGGGGGACAGGGAGGCTATGGCTACACCTTC
CDR3aa: CASSLGGQGGYGYTF

abundance: NA
j_gene: TRBJ1-4
d_gene: NA
v_gene: TRBV6-6
CDR3nt: TGTGCCAGCAGTTACCGGGACAATACCGAAAAACTGTTTTTT
CDR3aa: CASSYRDNTEKLFF

abundance: NA
j_gene: TRBJ2-5
d_gene: TRBD2
v_gene: TRBV5-1
CDR3nt: TGCGCCAGCAGCTTTGGACTAGCGGAACAAGAGACCCAGTACTTC
CDR3aa: CASSFGLAEQETQYF

abundance: NA
j_gene: TRBJ1-5
d_gene: NA
v_gene: TRBV19
CDR3nt: TGTGCCAGTAGTATAGATAGCTGGGGGCGGCAGCCCCAGCATTTT
CDR3aa: CASSIDSWGRQPQHF

abundance: NA
j_gene: TRBJ1-4
d_gene: TRBD1
v_gene: TRBV27
CDR3nt: TGTGCCAGCAGTTTTCAGGGGGCTAATGAAAAACTGTTTTTT
CDR3aa: CASSFQGANEKLFF

abundance: NA
j_gene: TRBJ2-1
d_gene: TRBD1
v_gene: TRBV2
CDR3nt: TGTGCCAGCAGTCAAACAGGGGGCAACTCATACAATGAGCAGTTCTTC
CDR3aa: CASSQTGGNSYNEQFF

abundance: NA
j_gene: TRBJ1-2
d_gene: TRBD1
v_gene: TRBV27
CDR3nt: TGTGCCAGCAGTAGCACCGGGACAGGGAACTATGGCTACACCTTC
CDR3aa: CASSSTGTGNYGYTF

abundance: few
j_gene: TRBJ2-3
d_gene: NA
v_gene: TRBV24-1
CDR3nt: TGTGCCACCAGTGTAGGAGGACGCACAGATACGCAGTATTTT
CDR3aa: CATSVGGRTDTQYF

abundance: NA
j_gene: TRBJ2-5
d_gene: TRBD1
v_gene: TRBV30
CDR3nt: TGTGCCTGGACTATAACTCGGACAGGGGGACAAGAGACCCAGTACTTC
CDR3aa: CAWTITRTGGQETQYF

abundance: once
j_gene: TRBJ2-2
d_gene: TRBD2
v_gene: TRBV27
CDR3nt: TGTGCCAGCAGTTCATTAGCGGGGCCGGGCGGGGAGCTGTTTTTT
CDR3aa: CASSSLAGPGGELFF

abundance: NA
j_gene: TRBJ2-2
d_gene: TRBD2
v_gene: TRBV3-1/TRBV3-2
CDR3nt: TGTGCCAGCAGCTTCCGGACTAGCGGGAGTTTCGGGGAGCTGTTTTTT
CDR3aa: CASSFRTSGSFGELFF

abundance: NA
j_gene: TRBJ1-6
d_gene: TRBD1
v_gene: TRBV7-2
CDR3nt: TGTGCCAGCAGCCCCACAGGGGAGAGCTCACCCCTCCACTTT
CDR3aa: CASSPTGESSPLHF

abundance: NA
j_gene: TRBJ1-2
d_gene: NA
v_gene: TRBV19
CDR3nt: TGTGCCAGTAGTATCTTGGGGCGCAATTTTTATGGCTACACCTTC
CDR3aa: CASSILGRNFYGYTF

abundance: NA
j_gene: TRBJ1-2
d_gene: TRBD1
v_gene: TRBV27
CDR3nt: TGTGCCAGCAGTTTTCTCGGTGGGGACAGGGAGTATGGCTACACCTTC
CDR3aa: CASSFLGGDREYGYTF